This T cell receptor (beta chain) was sequenced during a study of beta chain features in type 1 diabetes (dated 2018 in TCRdb). General notes on the study: Patients and healthy donors did not differ in mean age, gender distribution, total cell number or subset yield. A total of some 100,000,000 sorted cells were examined across all samples, and the number of cells per subset was strongly correlated with RNA yield. The study compared TCRB repertoires of sorted circulating CD4+ T cell subsets between recently diagnosed type 1 diabetes patients and matched healthy donors. Naive and central memory subsets were obtained from all 30 or so donors, but regulatory and stem cell-like memory subsets were isolated from only 8 patients and about eight healthy donors.

All of the isolated RNA was reverse transcribed with the High Capacity cDNA Reverse Transcription Kit, so expressed TCRB transcripts were sequenced. Deep immunoSEQ sequencing was performed on naive, central memory and regulatory T cell samples, with an average of approximately 3.9 million total reads per sample. After sorted cells were lysed in RLT buffer, RNA was extracted with DNase-treated RNeasy Micro or Mini kits, with the choice depending on cell number. Each cell subset was processed on its own to prevent cross-contamination, while patient and healthy donor samples were processed together. TCRB sequences were amplified from cDNA with the immunoSEQ multiplex PCR, producing 87-bp fragments spanning the CDR3 region. The amplicons were sequenced using the Illumina HiSeq platform. The paper's processing steps were these. Synthetic template baselines were used to correct PCR bias computationally, reads within Hamming distance 2 were collapsed, and singletons that could not be merged were discarded. Reads were aligned against IMGT to assign V, D and J genes, CDR3 length and insertions or deletions at six rearrangement sites. Within each subset, clonotype counts were normalized to the number of sorted cells before true diversity and Gini coefficients were calculated with the tcR R package. The overlap coefficient, calculated on TCRB nucleotide sequences, was used to quantify repertoire sharing. Here the immuneACCESS table is served through TCRdb, limited to in-frame sequences with V and J called. Missing clones are a known gap in these copies; in checked studies unresolved V genes cover under half, and the rest lacks a known reason. That table is the source of V, J and clone size, and D and trimming were worked out from the DNA. The table for this sample lists more than 300,000 clones; roughly a tenth of them were counted only once. Of the sample, 0.9% to 1.1% falls within the top ten clones.

From its cysteine to its phenylalanine, the CDR3 spans 13 amino acids. Just the 39-base CDR3 DNA is kept, in frame starting at base 1. A distance of 9 bases separates the germline ends of V and J, which lose 0 bases and 6 bases respectively. Per the germline V gene, MGHRA is the CDR1 and YSYEKL is the CDR2. A few counts support this clone. Its antigen remains unidentified. No quality values exist for individual bases; no much larger clone is one base distant. General findings and caveats noted by the study authors: Naive, central memory and regulatory TCRB repertoires appeared to be more similar among patients than among healthy donors. A moderate but significant shortening of TCRB CDR3 length was observed in type 1 diabetes patients in all four CD4+ subsets. Because cDNA was sequenced instead of genomic DNA, highly expressing activated cells could be over-represented, though the groups showed no difference in activation or CD3 levels. Only small numbers of individuals were included in the HLA sub-analyses, which left unresolved whether HLA type had any influence on TCRB rearrangement. Fewer insertions and more nucleotide deletions at VDJ recombination sites were observed in patients with type 1 diabetes, implying thymic rearrangement abnormalities. PCR may preferentially amplify shorter templates, but because patient and control samples were amplified and corrected together, any resulting skew would affect both groups equally.

A single peripheral blood draw of around 120 mL on average was collected from each donor into heparinised tubes. A BD FACSAria II was used to sort naive, central memory, regulatory and stem cell-like memory CD4+ T cells with a panel that included CD45RO, CCR7, CD25, CD127, CD95 and CD27. A purity above 98% was achieved for all sorted populations. PBMCs were isolated right away by Lymphoprep density gradient centrifugation and were stained directly, without culture. To minimize batch effects, samples were stained and sorted in pairs, one healthy donor with one patient per experiment. The V gene is TRBV4-1 and the J gene is TRBJ2-7, with TRBD1 perhaps the D gene, on 5 matching bases. The clonotype comes from a man in his thirties or forties with type 1 diabetes. Material: central memory CD4+ T cells from blood. The DNA sequence is as follows: TGCGCCAGCAGCCAAGAACCAGGGTCCGAGCAGTACTTC. Translated, it gives CASSQEPGSEQYF.